This T cell receptor (beta chain) came from a study of shared clonotypes between healthy human individuals. CDR3 length: 15 amino acids. The V gene's germline CDR1 is LGHNA and CDR2 YNFKEQ. V lost 0 bases, J lost 1 base, and 7 bases lay in between. The table came from immunoSEQ multiplex PCR; TCRdb's copy has only in-frame clones and leaves some out. This table holds about 1.1 million clones, around three quarters found once. This clone appeared a few times. The sample taken for sequencing was memory CD4+ T cells from PBMCs. This sample's subset: CD45RA-negative fraction. V is TRBV4-2 and J is TRBJ1-3; D is unclear. The receptor comes from a young man in good health. Some clones in this sample may be carry-over from other donors' samples. The CDR3 DNA reads TGTGCCAGCAGCCAAGATGTGGGTTCTGGAAACACCATATATTTT. It encodes CASSQDVGSGNTIYF.